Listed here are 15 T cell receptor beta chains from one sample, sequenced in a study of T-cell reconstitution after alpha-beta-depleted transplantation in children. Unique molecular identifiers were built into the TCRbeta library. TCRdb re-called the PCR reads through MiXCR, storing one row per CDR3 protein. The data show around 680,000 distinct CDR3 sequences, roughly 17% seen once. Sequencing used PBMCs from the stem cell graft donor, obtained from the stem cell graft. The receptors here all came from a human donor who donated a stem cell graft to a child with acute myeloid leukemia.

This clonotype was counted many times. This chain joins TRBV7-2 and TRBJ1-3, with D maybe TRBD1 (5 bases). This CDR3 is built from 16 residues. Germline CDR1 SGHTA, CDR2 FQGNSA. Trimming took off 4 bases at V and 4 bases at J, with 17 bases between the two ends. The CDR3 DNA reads TGTGCCAGCAGCTCCAAGCGGGGGTTGGCAGGAAACACCATATATTTT. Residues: CASSSKRGLAGNTIYF. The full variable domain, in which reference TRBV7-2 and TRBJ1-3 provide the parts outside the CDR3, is GAGVSQSPSNKVTEKGKDVELRCDPISGHTALYWYRQSLGQGLEFLIYFQGNSAPDKSGLPSDRFSAERTGGSVSTLTIQRTQQEDSAVYLCASSSKRGLAGNTIYFGEGSWLTVV.

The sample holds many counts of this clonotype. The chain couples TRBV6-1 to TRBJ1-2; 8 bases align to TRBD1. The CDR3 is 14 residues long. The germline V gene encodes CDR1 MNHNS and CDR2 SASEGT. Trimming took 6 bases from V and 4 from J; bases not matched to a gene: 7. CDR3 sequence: CASRDGQGSYGYTF. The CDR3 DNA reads TGTGCCAGCAGGGATGGACAGGGCAGCTATGGCTACACCTTC.

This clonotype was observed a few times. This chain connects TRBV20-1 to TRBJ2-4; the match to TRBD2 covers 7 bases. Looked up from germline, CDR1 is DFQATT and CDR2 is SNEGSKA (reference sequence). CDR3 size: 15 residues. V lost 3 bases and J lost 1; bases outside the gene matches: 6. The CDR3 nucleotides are TGCAGTGCTAGTGGACTAGACTTGGCCAAAAACATTCAGTACTTC. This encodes CSASGLDLAKNIQYF.

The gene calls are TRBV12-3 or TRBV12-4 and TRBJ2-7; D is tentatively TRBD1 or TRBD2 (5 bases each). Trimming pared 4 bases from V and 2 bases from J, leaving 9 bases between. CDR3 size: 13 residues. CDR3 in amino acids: CASSWDGPYEQYF. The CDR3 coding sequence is TGTGCCAGCAGTTGGGACGGCCCCTACGAGCAGTACTTC.

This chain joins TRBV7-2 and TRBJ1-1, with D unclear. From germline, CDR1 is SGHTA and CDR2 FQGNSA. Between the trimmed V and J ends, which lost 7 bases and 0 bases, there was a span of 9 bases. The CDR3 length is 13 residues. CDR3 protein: CASTPRVNTEAFF. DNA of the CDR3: TGTGCCAGCACCCCCCGGGTGAACACTGAAGCTTTCTTT. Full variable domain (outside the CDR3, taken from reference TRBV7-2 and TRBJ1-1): GAGVSQSPSNKVTEKGKDVELRCDPISGHTALYWYRQSLGQGLEFLIYFQGNSAPDKSGLPSDRFSAERTGGSVSTLTIQRTQQEDSAVYLCASTPRVNTEAFFGQGTRLTVV.

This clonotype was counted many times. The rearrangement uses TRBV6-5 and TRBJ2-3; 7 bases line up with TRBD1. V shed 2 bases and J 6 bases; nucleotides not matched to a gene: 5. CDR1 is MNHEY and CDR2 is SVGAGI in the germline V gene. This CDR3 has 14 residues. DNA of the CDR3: TGTGCCAGCAGTTACGACAGGGTCCGGGATACGCAGTATTTT. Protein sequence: CASSYDRVRDTQYF.

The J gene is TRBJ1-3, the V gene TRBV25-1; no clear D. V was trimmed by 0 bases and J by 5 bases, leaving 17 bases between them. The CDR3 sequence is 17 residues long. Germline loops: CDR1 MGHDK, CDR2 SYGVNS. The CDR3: CASSEYIPRLGRNTIYF. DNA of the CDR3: TGTGCCAGCAGTGAATATATTCCTCGACTCGGCAGAAACACCATATATTTT.

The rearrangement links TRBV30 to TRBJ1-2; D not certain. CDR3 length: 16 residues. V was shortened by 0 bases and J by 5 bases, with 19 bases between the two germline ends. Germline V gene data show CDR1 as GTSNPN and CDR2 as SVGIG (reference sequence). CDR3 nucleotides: TGTGCCTGGAGTGTACCCCACTCCGGGATCTTTTATGGCTACACCTTC. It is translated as CAWSVPHSGIFYGYTF.

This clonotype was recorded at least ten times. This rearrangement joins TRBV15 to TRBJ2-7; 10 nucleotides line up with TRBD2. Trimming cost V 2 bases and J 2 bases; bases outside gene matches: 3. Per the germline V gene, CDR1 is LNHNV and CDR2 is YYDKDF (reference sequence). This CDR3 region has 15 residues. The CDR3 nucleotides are TGTGCCACCAGCAGAATAGCGGGGGGAACCTACGAGCAGTACTTC. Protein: CATSRIAGGTYEQYF.

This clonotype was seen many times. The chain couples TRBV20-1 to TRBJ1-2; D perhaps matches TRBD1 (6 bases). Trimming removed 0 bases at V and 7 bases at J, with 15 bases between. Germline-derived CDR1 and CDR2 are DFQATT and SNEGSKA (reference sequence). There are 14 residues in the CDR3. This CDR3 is CSARDEGGARGYTF. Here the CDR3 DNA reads TGCAGTGCTAGAGATGAGGGGGGGGCGCGTGGCTACACCTTC.

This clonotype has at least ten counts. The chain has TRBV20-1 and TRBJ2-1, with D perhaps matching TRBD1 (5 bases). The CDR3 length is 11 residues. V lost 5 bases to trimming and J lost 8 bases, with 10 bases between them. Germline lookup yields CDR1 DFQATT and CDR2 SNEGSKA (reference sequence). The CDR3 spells CSASQGDEQFF. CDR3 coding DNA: TGCAGTGCTTCTCAGGGTGATGAGCAGTTCTTC.

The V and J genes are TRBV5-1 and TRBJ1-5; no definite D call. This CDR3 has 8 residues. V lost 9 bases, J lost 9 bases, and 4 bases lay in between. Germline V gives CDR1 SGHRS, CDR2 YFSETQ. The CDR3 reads CATWPQHF. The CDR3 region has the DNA TGCGCCACCTGGCCCCAGCATTTT.

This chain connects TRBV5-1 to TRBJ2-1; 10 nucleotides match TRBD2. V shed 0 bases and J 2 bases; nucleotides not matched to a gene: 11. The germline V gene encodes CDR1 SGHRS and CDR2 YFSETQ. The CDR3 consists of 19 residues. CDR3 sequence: CASSLVDSGGPLPYNEQFF. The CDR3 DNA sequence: TGCGCCAGCAGCTTGGTAGATAGCGGGGGGCCCTTACCCTACAATGAGCAGTTCTTC.

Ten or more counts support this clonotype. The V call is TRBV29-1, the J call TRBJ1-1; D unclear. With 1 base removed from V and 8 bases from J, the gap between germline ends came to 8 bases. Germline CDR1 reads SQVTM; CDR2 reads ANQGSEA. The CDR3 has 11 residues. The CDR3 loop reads CSVEVRTEAFF. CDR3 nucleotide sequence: TGCAGCGTTGAAGTGCGGACCGAAGCTTTCTTT.

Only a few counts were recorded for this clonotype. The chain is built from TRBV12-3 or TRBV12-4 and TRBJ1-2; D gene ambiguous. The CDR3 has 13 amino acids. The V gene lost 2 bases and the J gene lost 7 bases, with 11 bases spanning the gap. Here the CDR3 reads CASSLSGRSGYTF. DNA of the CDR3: TGTGCCAGCAGTTTATCCGGTCGGAGTGGCTACACCTTC.